This T cell receptor (beta chain) stems from a study of T cell repertoires in cytomegalovirus infection. Study-level information: From public TCR beta signatures came an indication of both CMV infection and matching HLA type. Study findings and constraints: Cumulated frequencies of public TCR beta families served to identify carriers of CMV plus the relevant HLA.

To note about this clonotype: Antigen: not known.

In TCRdb, the reads were re-called with MiXCR into one record per CDR3 protein. The sample comprises hundreds of thousands of distinct CDR3 sequences, approximately 33% of which are singletons, and 15% to 20% rests with the top ten. Trimming removed 6 bases from V and 8 bases from J, with 17 bases in between. The CDR3 has 14 residues. Germline V gene lookup returns CDR1 MNHNS and CDR2 SASEGT. The rearrangement links TRBV6-1 to TRBJ2-1; D ambiguous. This TCR came from a human donor in good health (CMV status not recorded). Some clones in this sample may be carry-over from other donors' samples. The specimen comprised cultured PBMCs, sampled from culture after CMV antigen stimulation. CDR3 sequence: CASRDPGRIDEQFF. The DNA of the CDR3 is TGTGCCAGCAGGGACCCAGGCAGGATCGATGAGCAGTTCTTC.